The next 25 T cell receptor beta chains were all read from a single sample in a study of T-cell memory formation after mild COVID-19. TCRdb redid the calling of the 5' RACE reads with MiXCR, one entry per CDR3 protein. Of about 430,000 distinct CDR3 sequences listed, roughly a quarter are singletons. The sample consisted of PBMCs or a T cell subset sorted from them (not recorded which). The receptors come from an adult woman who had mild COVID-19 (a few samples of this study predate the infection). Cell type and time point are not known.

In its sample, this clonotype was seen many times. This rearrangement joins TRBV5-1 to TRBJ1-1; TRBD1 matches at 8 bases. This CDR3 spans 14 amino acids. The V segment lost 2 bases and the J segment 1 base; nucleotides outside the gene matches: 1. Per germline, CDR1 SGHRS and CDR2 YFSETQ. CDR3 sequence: CASSFGQGNTEAFF. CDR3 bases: TGCGCCAGCAGCTTCGGACAGGGGAACACTGAAGCTTTCTTT. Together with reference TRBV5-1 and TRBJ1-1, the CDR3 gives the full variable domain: KAGVTQTPRYLIKTRGQQVTLSCSPISGHRSVSWYQQTPGQGLQFLFEYFSETQRNKGNFPGRFSGRQFSNSRSEMNVSTLELGDSALYLCASSFGQGNTEAFFGQGTRLTVV.

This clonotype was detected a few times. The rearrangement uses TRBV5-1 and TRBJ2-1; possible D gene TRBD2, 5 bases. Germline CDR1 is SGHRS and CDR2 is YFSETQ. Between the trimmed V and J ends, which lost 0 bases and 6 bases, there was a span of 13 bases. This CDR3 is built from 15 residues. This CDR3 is CASSLASHRFNEQFF. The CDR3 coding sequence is TGCGCCAGCAGCTTGGCTAGCCATCGGTTCAATGAGCAGTTCTTC.

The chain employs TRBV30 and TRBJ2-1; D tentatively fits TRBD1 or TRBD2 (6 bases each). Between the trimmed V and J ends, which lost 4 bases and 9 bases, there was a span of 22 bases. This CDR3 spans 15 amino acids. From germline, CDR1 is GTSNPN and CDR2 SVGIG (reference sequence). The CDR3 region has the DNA TGTGCCTGGACCTCGGGACATCCCTGGCGGGGTGAGCAGTTCTTC. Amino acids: CAWTSGHPWRGEQFF.

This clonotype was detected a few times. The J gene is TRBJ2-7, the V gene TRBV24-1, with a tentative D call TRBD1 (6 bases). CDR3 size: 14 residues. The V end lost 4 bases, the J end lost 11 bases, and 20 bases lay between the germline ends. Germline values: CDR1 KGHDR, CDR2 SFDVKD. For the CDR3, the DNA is TGTGCCACCAGTGACCCAACTAACAGGGACGGGGAGTACTTC. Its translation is CATSDPTNRDGEYF.

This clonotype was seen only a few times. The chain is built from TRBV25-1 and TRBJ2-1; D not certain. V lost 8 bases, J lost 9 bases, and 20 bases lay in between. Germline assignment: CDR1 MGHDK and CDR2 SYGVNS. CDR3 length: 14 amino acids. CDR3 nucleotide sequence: TGTGCCAGCCGAACCCCGGTGGGCTACCCTGAGCAGTTCTTC. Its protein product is CASRTPVGYPEQFF.

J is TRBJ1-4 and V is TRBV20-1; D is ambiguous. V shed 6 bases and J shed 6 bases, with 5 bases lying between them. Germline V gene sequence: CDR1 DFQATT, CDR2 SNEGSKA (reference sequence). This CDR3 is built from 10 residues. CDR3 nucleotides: TGCAGTGCGAAGGATGAAAAACTGTTTTTT. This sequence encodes CSAKDEKLFF.

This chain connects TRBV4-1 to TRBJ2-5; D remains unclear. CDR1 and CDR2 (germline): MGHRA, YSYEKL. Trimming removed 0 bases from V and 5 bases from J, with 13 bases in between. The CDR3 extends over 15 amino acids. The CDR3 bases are TGCGCCAGCAGCCAAGATGGCTACGCCCGGGAGACCCAGTACTTC. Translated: CASSQDGYARETQYF.

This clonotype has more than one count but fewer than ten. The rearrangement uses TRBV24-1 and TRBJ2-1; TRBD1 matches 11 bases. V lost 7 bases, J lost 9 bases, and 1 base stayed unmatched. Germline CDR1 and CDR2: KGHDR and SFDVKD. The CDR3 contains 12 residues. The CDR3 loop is CATRDRGLEQFF. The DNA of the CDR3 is TGTGCCACCAGGGACAGGGGGCTTGAGCAGTTCTTC.

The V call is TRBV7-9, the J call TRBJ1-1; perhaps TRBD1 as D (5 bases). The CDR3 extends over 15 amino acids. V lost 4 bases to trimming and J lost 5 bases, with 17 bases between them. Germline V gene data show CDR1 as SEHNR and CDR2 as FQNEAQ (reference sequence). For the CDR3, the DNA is TGTGCCAGCAGCTCGATTCCAGGGAGATTAACTGAAGCTTTCTTT. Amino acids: CASSSIPGRLTEAFF. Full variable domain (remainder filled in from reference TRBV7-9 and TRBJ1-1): DTGVSQNPRHKITKRGQNVTFRCDPISEHNRLYWYRQTLGQGPEFLTYFQNEAQLEKSRLLSDRFSAERPKGSFSTLEIQRTEQGDSAMYLCASSSIPGRLTEAFFGQGTRLTVV.

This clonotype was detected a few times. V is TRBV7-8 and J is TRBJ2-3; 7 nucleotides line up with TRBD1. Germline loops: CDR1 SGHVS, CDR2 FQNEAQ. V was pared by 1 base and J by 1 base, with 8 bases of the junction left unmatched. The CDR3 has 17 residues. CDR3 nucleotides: TGTGCCAGCAGCTTAGACCTAACAGGGGTCCGCACAGATACGCAGTATTTT. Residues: CASSLDLTGVRTDTQYF.

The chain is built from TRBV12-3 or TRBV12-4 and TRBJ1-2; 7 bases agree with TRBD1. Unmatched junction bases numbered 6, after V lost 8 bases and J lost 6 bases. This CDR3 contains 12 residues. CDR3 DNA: TGTGCCAGCCGACAGGGTTCTGATGGCTACACCTTC. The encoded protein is CASRQGSDGYTF.

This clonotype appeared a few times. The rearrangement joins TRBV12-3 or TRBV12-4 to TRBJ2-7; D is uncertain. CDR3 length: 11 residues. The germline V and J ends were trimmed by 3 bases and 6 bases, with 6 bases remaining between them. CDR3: CASSFVGEQYF. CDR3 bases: TGTGCCAGCAGTTTCGTGGGCGAGCAGTACTTC.

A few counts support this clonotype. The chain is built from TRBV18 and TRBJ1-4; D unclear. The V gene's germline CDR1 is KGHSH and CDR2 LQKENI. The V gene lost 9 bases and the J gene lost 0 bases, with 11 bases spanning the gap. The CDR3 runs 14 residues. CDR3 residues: CASSAGATNEKLFF. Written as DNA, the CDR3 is TGTGCCAGTTCGGCGGGAGCAACTAATGAAAAACTGTTTTTT. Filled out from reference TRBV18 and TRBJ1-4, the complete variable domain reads NAGVMQNPRHLVRRRGQEARLRCSPMKGHSHVYWYRQLPEEGLKFMVYLQKENIIDESGMPKERFSAEFPKEGPSILRIQQVVRGDSAAYFCASSAGATNEKLFFGSGTQLSVL.

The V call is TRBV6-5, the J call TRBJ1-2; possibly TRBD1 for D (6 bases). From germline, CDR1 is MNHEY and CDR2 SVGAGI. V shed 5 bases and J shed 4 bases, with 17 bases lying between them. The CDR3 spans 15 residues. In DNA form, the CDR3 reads TGTGCCAGCAGTCTCAGGGGAGCCCCCTCCTATGGCTACACCTTC. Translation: CASSLRGAPSYGYTF.

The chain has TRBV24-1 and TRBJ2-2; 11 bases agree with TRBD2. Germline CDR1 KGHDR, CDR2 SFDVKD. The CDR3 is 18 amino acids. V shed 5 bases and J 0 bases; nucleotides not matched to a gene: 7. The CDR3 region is CATSGLAGGLSNTGELFF. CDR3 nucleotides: TGTGCCACCAGTGGTCTAGCGGGGGGTCTTTCGAACACCGGGGAGCTGTTTTTT.

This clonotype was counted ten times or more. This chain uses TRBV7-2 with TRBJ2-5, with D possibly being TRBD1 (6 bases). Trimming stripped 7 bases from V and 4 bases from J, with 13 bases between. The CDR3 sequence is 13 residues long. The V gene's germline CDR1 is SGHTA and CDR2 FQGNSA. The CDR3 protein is CASNRVHGETQYF. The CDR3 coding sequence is TGTGCCAGCAACAGGGTTCATGGAGAGACCCAGTACTTC. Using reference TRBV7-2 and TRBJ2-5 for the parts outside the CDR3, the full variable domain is GAGVSQSPSNKVTEKGKDVELRCDPISGHTALYWYRQSLGQGLEFLIYFQGNSAPDKSGLPSDRFSAERTGGSVSTLTIQRTQQEDSAVYLCASNRVHGETQYFGPGTRLLVL.

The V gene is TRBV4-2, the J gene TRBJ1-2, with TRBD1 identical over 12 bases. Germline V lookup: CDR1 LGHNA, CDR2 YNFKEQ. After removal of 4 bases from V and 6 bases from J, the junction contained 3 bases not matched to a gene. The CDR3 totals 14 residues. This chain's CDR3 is CASSPGQGAHGYTF. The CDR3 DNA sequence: TGTGCCAGCAGCCCGGGACAGGGGGCTCATGGCTACACCTTC.

CDR3 amino acids: CASSLAGNYEAFF. CDR3 nucleotides: TGCGCCAGCAGCTTGGCAGGGAACTACGAAGCTTTCTTT. This chain links TRBV5-1 with TRBJ1-1, with D maybe TRBD1 (5 bases). V shed 0 bases and J shed 8 bases, with 11 bases lying between them. Per germline, CDR1 SGHRS and CDR2 YFSETQ. This CDR3 spans 13 amino acids.

CDR3 DNA sequence: TGTGCCATCAGTTCGGGTCTTGACACTGAAGCTTTCTTT. This sequence encodes CAISSGLDTEAFF. The chain carries TRBV10-3 and TRBJ1-1; D is unclear. The V gene's germline CDR1 is ENHRY and CDR2 SYGVKD. The CDR3 loop spans 13 amino acids. Trimming left V 5 bases short and J 3 bases short, with 10 bases between.

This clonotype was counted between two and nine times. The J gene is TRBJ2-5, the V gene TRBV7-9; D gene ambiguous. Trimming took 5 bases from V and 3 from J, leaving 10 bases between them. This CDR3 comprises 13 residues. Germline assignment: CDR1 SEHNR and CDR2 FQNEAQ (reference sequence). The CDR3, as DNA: TGTGCCAGCAGCAACGGCGCCAAAGAGACCCAGTACTTC. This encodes CASSNGAKETQYF.

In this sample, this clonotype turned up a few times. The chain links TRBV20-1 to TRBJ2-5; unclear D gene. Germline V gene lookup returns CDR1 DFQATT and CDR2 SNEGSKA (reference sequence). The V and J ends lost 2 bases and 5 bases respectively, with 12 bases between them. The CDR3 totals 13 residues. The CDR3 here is CSARTAPGETQYF. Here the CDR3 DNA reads TGCAGTGCTAGAACAGCGCCCGGGGAGACCCAGTACTTC.

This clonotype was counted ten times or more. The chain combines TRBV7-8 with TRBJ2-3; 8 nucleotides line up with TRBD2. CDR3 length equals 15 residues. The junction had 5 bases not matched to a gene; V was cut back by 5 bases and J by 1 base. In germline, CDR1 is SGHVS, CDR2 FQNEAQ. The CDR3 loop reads CASSVTSGGTDTQYF. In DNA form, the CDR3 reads TGTGCCAGCAGCGTTACTAGCGGTGGCACAGATACGCAGTATTTT.

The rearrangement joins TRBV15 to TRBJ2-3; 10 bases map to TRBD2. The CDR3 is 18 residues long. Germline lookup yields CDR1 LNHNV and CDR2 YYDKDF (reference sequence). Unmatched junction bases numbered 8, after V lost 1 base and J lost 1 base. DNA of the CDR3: TGTGCCACCAGCAGAGGTCCACCTCTAGCGGGGGGCACAGATACGCAGTATTTT. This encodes CATSRGPPLAGGTDTQYF. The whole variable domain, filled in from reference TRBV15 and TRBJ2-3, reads DAMVIQNPRYQVTQFGKPVTLSCSQTLNHNVMYWYQQKSSQAPKLLFHYYDKDFNNEADTPDNFQSRRPNTSFCFLDIRSPGLGDTAMYLCATSRGPPLAGGTDTQYFGPGTRLTVL.

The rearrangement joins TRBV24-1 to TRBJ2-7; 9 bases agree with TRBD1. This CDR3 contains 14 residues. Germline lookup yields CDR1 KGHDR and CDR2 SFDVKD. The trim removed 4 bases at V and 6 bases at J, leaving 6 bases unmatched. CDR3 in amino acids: CATSDPGTGREQYF. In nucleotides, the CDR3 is TGTGCCACCAGTGACCCCGGGACAGGGCGCGAGCAGTACTTC.

CDR3 in amino acids: CASSGQGATGHHPDTQYF. The CDR3 nucleotides are TGCGCCAGCAGCGGACAGGGCGCGACGGGCCACCATCCAGATACGCAGTATTTT. V is TRBV5-1 and J is TRBJ2-3; 8 bases match TRBD1. Looked up from germline, CDR1 is SGHRS and CDR2 is YFSETQ. V gave up 4 bases and J gave up 4 bases; unmatched junction bases: 17. The CDR3 is made up of 18 amino acids.